These T cell receptor beta chains were read from a single sample in a study of response to subunit inactivated influenza vaccine. Each CDR3 protein gets one entry after TCRdb re-called the RT-PCR reads with MiXCR. The sample consists of fewer than 250,000 distinct CDR3 sequences, over 13% of them appearing once. Sequenced material: CD8+ T cells sorted from PBMCs, taken about 5 days after vaccination. These receptors originate from a man aged 45-65 years who received an inactivated influenza vaccine. CDR3s include the opening cysteine and the closing phenylalanine or tryptophan. The order of the fields is clone size, J gene, V gene, D gene, CDR3 protein, CDR3 DNA. The D gene is left open where the match is weak. Size is stated for part of the rows, as once, few or many counts, or as a class when the clone is expanded.

size: few; J: TRBJ2-1; V: TRBV4-2; D: TRBD1; CDR3: CASSQGLDRGIYNEQFF; DNA: TGTGCCAGCAGCCAAGGGCTAGACAGGGGTATTTACAATGAGCAGTTCTTC
size: few; J: TRBJ2-7; V: TRBV14; D: -; CDR3: CASSQAHTFGVQYF; DNA: TGTGCCAGCAGCCAAGCACATACGTTTGGGGTGCAGTACTTC
size: few; J: TRBJ2-7; V: TRBV11-2; D: -; CDR3: CASSPPSLYEQYF; DNA: TGTGCCAGCAGCCCCCCGAGTTTGTACGAGCAGTACTTC
size: -; J: TRBJ2-7; V: TRBV5-1; D: TRBD1; CDR3: CASSWSRQGVNEQYF; DNA: TGCGCCAGCAGCTGGTCTCGACAGGGTGTAAACGAGCAGTACTTC
size: few; J: TRBJ1-5; V: TRBV5-1; D: -; CDR3: CASSLEGGGYQPQHF; DNA: TGCGCCAGCAGCTTGGAAGGGGGTGGGTATCAGCCCCAGCATTTT
size: many; J: TRBJ2-1; V: TRBV7-9; D: -; CDR3: CASSLAYGDEQFF; DNA: TGTGCCAGCAGCTTAGCGTACGGTGATGAGCAGTTCTTC
size: few; J: TRBJ2-3; V: TRBV9; D: TRBD2; CDR3: CASSVELAGLTDTQYF; DNA: TGTGCCAGCAGCGTAGAACTAGCGGGGCTCACAGATACGCAGTATTTT
size: -; J: TRBJ2-2; V: TRBV7-2; D: -; CDR3: CASSLKWGDSETGELFF; DNA: TGTGCCAGCAGCTTAAAGTGGGGGGACAGTGAGACCGGGGAGCTGTTTTTT
size: many; J: TRBJ1-5; V: TRBV28; D: -; CDR3: CASSLAGGGQPQHF; DNA: TGTGCCAGCAGTTTAGCCGGTGGAGGTCAGCCCCAGCATTTT
size: few; J: TRBJ2-1; V: TRBV7-9; D: -; CDR3: CASSLLMHEQFF; DNA: TGTGCCAGCAGCTTACTCATGCATGAGCAGTTCTTC
size: few; J: TRBJ1-2; V: TRBV4-2; D: -; CDR3: CASSQEHLALFYGYTF; DNA: TGTGCCAGCAGCCAAGAACATCTAGCGCTTTTCTATGGCTACACCTTC
size: -; J: TRBJ2-5; V: TRBV3-1; D: -; CDR3: CASSQAGWQETQYF; DNA: TGTGCCAGCAGCCAAGCAGGTTGGCAAGAGACCCAGTACTTC
size: -; J: TRBJ2-7; V: TRBV7-9; D: TRBD1; CDR3: CASSLGTGSVYEQYF; DNA: TGTGCCAGCAGCTTGGGGACAGGTAGTGTATACGAGCAGTACTTC
size: -; J: TRBJ2-5; V: TRBV10-2; D: TRBD2; CDR3: CASKDFLLAGGRETQYF; DNA: TGCGCCAGCAAAGACTTCCTCCTAGCGGGGGGGCGGGAGACCCAGTACTTC
size: few; J: TRBJ1-6; V: TRBV7-2; D: -; CDR3: CASSKYGIAGSPLHF; DNA: TGTGCCAGCAGCAAATACGGGATTGCGGGTTCACCCCTCCACTTT
size: -; J: TRBJ2-2; V: TRBV4-2; D: -; CDR3: CASSQDWWGNANTGELFF; DNA: TGTGCCAGCAGCCAAGATTGGTGGGGAAACGCGAACACCGGGGAGCTGTTTTTT
size: few; J: TRBJ2-7; V: TRBV7-9; D: TRBD1; CDR3: CASSTGQGPSGEQYF; DNA: TGTGCCAGCAGCACCGGACAGGGGCCCTCCGGCGAGCAGTACTTC
size: -; J: TRBJ1-2; V: TRBV7-9; D: -; CDR3: CASSFRDDGYTF; DNA: TGTGCCAGCAGCTTTCGTGACGATGGCTACACCTTC
size: -; J: TRBJ2-5; V: TRBV20-1; D: -; CDR3: CSATGYTLETQYF; DNA: TGCAGTGCAACGGGGTATACCCTAGAGACCCAGTACTTC
size: many; J: TRBJ2-2; V: TRBV7-9; D: -; CDR3: CASSSTEGGELFF; DNA: TGTGCCAGCAGCTCAACCGAGGGCGGGGAGCTGTTTTTT
size: -; J: TRBJ2-7; V: TRBV27; D: TRBD2; CDR3: CASALGAAGTSGTYEQYF; DNA: TGTGCCAGCGCCTTGGGGGCCGCCGGGACTAGCGGTACCTACGAGCAGTACTTC
size: once; J: TRBJ2-3; V: TRBV7-9; D: -; CDR3: CASSLAPAALTDTQYF; DNA: TGTGCCAGCAGCTTAGCGCCTGCGGCCCTCACAGATACGCAGTATTTT
size: many; J: TRBJ2-5; V: TRBV3-1; D: -; CDR3: CASSQDRSWPITQYF; DNA: TGTGCCAGCAGCCAAGACCGGTCTTGGCCCATCACCCAGTACTTC
size: many; J: TRBJ2-1; V: TRBV4-3; D: -; CDR3: CASSQDPRRVRYNEQFF; DNA: TGCGCCAGCAGCCAAGATCCTCGAAGGGTGAGATACAATGAGCAGTTCTTC
size: many; J: TRBJ2-5; V: TRBV29-1; D: -; CDR3: CSVEDRGQVEETQYF; DNA: TGCAGCGTTGAAGATCGCGGCCAGGTGGAGGAGACCCAGTACTTC
size: -; J: TRBJ2-2; V: TRBV20-1; D: -; CDR3: CSARDLVDGTGELFF; DNA: TGCAGTGCTAGAGATTTGGTAGATGGCACCGGGGAGCTGTTTTTT
size: -; J: TRBJ2-3; V: TRBV4-3; D: -; CDR3: CASSQDRGETRGDTQYF; DNA: TGCGCCAGCAGCCAAGATCGTGGGGAAACAAGGGGAGATACGCAGTATTTT
size: many; J: TRBJ2-1; V: TRBV4-3; D: TRBD1; CDR3: CASSPRTPGTGDNEQFF; DNA: TGCGCCAGCAGTCCAAGAACCCCCGGGACAGGGGACAATGAGCAGTTCTTC
size: few; J: TRBJ1-1; V: TRBV7-6; D: -; CDR3: CASSLNGAGRTEAFF; DNA: TGTGCCAGCAGCTTAAATGGGGCGGGGCGCACTGAAGCTTTCTTT
size: -; J: TRBJ1-1; V: TRBV5-1; D: TRBD1; CDR3: CASSLTRTGQGSVTEAFF; DNA: TGCGCCAGCAGCTTGACCCGGACAGGCCAAGGGTCGGTCACTGAAGCTTTCTTT
size: many; J: TRBJ2-4; V: TRBV25-1; D: -; CDR3: CASSDRFYIQYF; DNA: TGTGCCAGCAGTGACCGTTTTTACATTCAGTACTTC
size: few; J: TRBJ1-1; V: TRBV12-3/TRBV12-4; D: TRBD1; CDR3: CASSRTGYKNTEAFF; DNA: TGTGCCAGCAGCCGGACAGGGTACAAGAACACTGAAGCTTTCTTT
size: -; J: TRBJ2-1; V: TRBV18; D: TRBD1; CDR3: CASSPGQGKTYNEQFF; DNA: TGTGCCAGCTCACCCGGACAGGGGAAAACCTACAATGAGCAGTTCTTC
size: -; J: TRBJ2-1; V: TRBV6-1; D: -; CDR3: CASSEVEGPYNEQFF; DNA: TGTGCCAGCAGTGAAGTGGAGGGACCCTACAATGAGCAGTTCTTC
size: few; J: TRBJ1-3; V: TRBV28; D: TRBD1; CDR3: CASSFRTGGNTIYF; DNA: TGTGCCAGCAGTTTCCGGACAGGGGGGAACACCATATATTTT
size: -; J: TRBJ2-3; V: TRBV27; D: TRBD2; CDR3: CASTELAGGPDTQYF; DNA: TGTGCCAGCACCGAACTAGCGGGAGGTCCAGATACGCAGTATTTT
size: many; J: TRBJ2-6; V: TRBV12-3/TRBV12-4; D: TRBD1; CDR3: CASRSGQGLSGANVLTF; DNA: TGTGCCAGCAGGTCGGGACAGGGACTTTCCGGGGCCAACGTCCTGACTTTC
size: few; J: TRBJ2-7; V: TRBV6-1; D: TRBD1; CDR3: CASHDRGHSYEQYF; DNA: TGTGCCAGCCACGACAGGGGGCACTCCTACGAGCAGTACTTC
size: many; J: TRBJ2-1; V: TRBV2; D: -; CDR3: CASTTTGSSYNEQFF; DNA: TGTGCCAGCACCACGACTGGGAGCTCCTACAATGAGCAGTTCTTC
size: few; J: TRBJ2-7; V: TRBV6-2/TRBV6-3; D: -; CDR3: CASSYSGSYYEQYF; DNA: TGTGCCAGCAGTTATTCGGGAAGCTACTACGAGCAGTACTTC
size: few; J: TRBJ2-1; V: TRBV7-8; D: -; CDR3: CASSSRGKNPTDEQFF; DNA: TGTGCCAGCAGCTCCCGAGGGAAGAACCCCACGGATGAGCAGTTCTTC
size: few; J: TRBJ2-5; V: TRBV25-1; D: TRBD2; CDR3: CASSEIAGTQETQYF; DNA: TGTGCCAGCAGTGAAATAGCGGGCACCCAAGAGACCCAGTACTTC
size: few; J: TRBJ2-5; V: TRBV4-2; D: -; CDR3: CASRRGGSQYF; DNA: TGTGCCAGCAGACGAGGCGGTAGCCAGTACTTC
size: -; J: TRBJ1-1; V: TRBV27; D: -; CDR3: CASSPSLGNTEAFF; DNA: TGTGCCAGCAGCCCAAGCTTGGGGAACACTGAAGCTTTCTTT
size: -; J: TRBJ1-1; V: TRBV6-5; D: -; CDR3: CASSYSGGAYTEAFF; DNA: TGTGCCAGCAGTTACTCGGGAGGGGCGTACACTGAAGCTTTCTTT